Each of the 11 T cell receptor beta chains below was sequenced from the same sample in a study of OX40 agonist ivuxolimab in advanced cancers. The repertoire was sequenced with immunoSEQ multiplex PCR; TCRdb's copy has only in-frame clones and lacks some. The table records about 90,000 clones, 70% to 90% of them present only once. The input for sequencing was CD4+ or CD8+ T cells sorted from blood, taken in a trial of the OX40 agonist ivuxolimab. Receptors were obtained from an adult with an advanced solid tumor such as melanoma, head and neck, liver or kidney cancer.

The V call is TRBV11-3, the J call TRBJ2-1; D is perhaps TRBD2 (5 bases). Per germline, CDR1 SGHNT and CDR2 YENEEA. V was cut by 9 bases and J by 0 bases, with 9 bases left in between. The length of the CDR3 is 13 residues. The CDR3 protein is CASAGFSYNEQFF. The CDR3 nucleotides are TGTGCCAGTGCGGGTTTCTCCTACAATGAGCAGTTCTTC.

This clone was found once. This sequence joins TRBV5-6 and TRBJ1-5; 7 bases are a match to TRBD1. V was clipped by 5 bases and J by 7 bases; unmatched bases: 15. Germline V CDR1 and CDR2: SGHDT, YYEEEE. The CDR3 covers 16 residues. The CDR3 protein is CASSRYQARGSQPQHF. The CDR3 nucleotides are TGTGCCAGCAGTCGCTATCAAGCCAGGGGGAGCCAGCCCCAGCATTTT.

The V and J genes are TRBV29-1 and TRBJ1-4; tentatively, D is TRBD1 (5 bases). From germline, CDR1 is SQVTM and CDR2 ANQGSEA. This CDR3 has 13 residues. Trimming removed 6 bases at V and 6 bases at J, with 14 bases between. The CDR3 DNA reads TGCAGCGTCGCGGGACGGTGGGATGAAAAACTGTTTTTT. Translation gives CSVAGRWDEKLFF.

Here the CDR3 reads CASSAPVRSYEQYF. The CDR3, as DNA: TGTGCCAGCAGCGCCCCCGTTCGCTCCTACGAGCAGTACTTC. The chain joins TRBV7-9 to TRBJ2-7; D is unclear. V lost 5 bases and J lost 0, with 11 bases in between. CDR1 and CDR2 from the germline V gene are SEHNR and FQNEAQ (reference sequence). This CDR3 is built from 14 residues.

V and J are TRBV27 and TRBJ2-5; D is uncertain. CDR1 and CDR2 from the germline V gene are MNHEY and SMNVEV (reference sequence). The CDR3 loop spans 15 amino acids. Trimming took off 1 base at V and 3 bases at J, with 12 bases between the two ends. The chain's CDR3 is CASSLYGKWEETQYF. In DNA, the CDR3 is TGTGCCAGCAGTTTATATGGCAAGTGGGAAGAGACCCAGTACTTC.

The rearrangement uses TRBV19 and TRBJ2-6, with D perhaps matching TRBD1 or TRBD2 (5 bases each). V was cut by 2 bases and J by 3 bases, with 11 bases left in between. The length of the CDR3 is 16 residues. CDR1 LNHDA and CDR2 SQIVND come from the germline V gene (reference sequence). The CDR3 is CASSISQRGGANVLTF. The CDR3 region has the DNA TGTGCCAGTAGTATATCTCAGAGGGGTGGGGCCAACGTCCTGACTTTC.

The chain recombines TRBV13 with TRBJ2-7; D is possibly TRBD2 (6 bases). Trimming took off 5 bases at V and 0 bases at J, with 11 bases between the two ends. The CDR3 covers 14 residues. The germline V gene encodes CDR1 PRHDT and CDR2 FYEKMQ (reference sequence). The CDR3 loop reads CASSERAISYEQYF. CDR3 nucleotide sequence: TGTGCCAGCAGCGAGCGGGCTATCTCCTACGAGCAGTACTTC.

CDR3 nucleotide sequence: TGTGCCAGCTCACTACGACAGGGAGATGGTGAAAAACTGTTTTTT. It yields the protein CASSLRQGDGEKLFF. The chain has TRBV18 and TRBJ1-4, with 7 positions matching TRBD1. Germline V gene sequence: CDR1 KGHSH, CDR2 LQKENI. This CDR3 is built from 15 residues. Unmatched junction bases numbered 9, after V lost 4 bases and J lost 7 bases.

This sequence joins TRBV7-3 and TRBJ2-5; the match to TRBD1 covers 11 bases. V lost 5 bases to trimming and J lost 5 bases; unmatched junction nucleotides: 10. The CDR3 sequence is 16 residues long. The germline V gene has CDR1 SGHTA and CDR2 FQGTGA. The CDR3 loop is CASSPAGTGGWETQYF. The CDR3 coding sequence is TGTGCCAGCAGCCCCGCGGGGACAGGGGGTTGGGAGACCCAGTACTTC.

The count of this clone is one. The gene calls are TRBV6-5 and TRBJ2-1, with 8 nucleotides matching TRBD2. The CDR3 loop spans 15 amino acids. Unmatched junction bases numbered 13, after V lost 6 bases and J lost 9 bases. Germline assignment: CDR1 MNHEY and CDR2 SVGAGI. CDR3 in amino acids: CASSLWSGRGGEQFF. DNA of the CDR3: TGTGCCAGCAGCCTCTGGAGCGGGAGAGGGGGTGAGCAGTTCTTC.

The V gene is TRBV2, the J gene TRBJ1-1; D is unresolved. The CDR3 contains 15 residues. Trimming cost V 6 bases and J 5 bases, with 19 bases left between them. CDR1 is SNHLY and CDR2 is FYNNEI in the germline V gene. CDR3 DNA: TGTGCCAGCAGGCGCGGTGTATGGGGTGAAACTGAAGCTTTCTTT. It encodes CASRRGVWGETEAFF.